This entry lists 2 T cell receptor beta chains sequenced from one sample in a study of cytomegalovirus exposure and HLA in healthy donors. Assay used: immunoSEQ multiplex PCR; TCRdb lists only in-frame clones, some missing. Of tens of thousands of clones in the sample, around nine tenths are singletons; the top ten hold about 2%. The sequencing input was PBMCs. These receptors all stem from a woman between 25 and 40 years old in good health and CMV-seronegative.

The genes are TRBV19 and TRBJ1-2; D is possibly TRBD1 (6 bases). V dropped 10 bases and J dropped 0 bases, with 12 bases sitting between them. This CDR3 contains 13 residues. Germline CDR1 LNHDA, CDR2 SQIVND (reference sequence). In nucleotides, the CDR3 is TGTGCCACCAAGGACAGTTCTAACTATGGCTACACCTTC. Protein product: CATKDSSNYGYTF.

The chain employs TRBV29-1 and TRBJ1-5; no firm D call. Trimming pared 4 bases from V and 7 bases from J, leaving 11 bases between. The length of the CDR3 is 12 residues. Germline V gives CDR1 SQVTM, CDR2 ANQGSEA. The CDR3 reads CSVAGYNQPQHF. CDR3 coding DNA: TGCAGCGTTGCCGGGTACAACCAGCCCCAGCATTTT.